This T cell receptor beta chain was documented in a study of T cells in Graves' hyperthyroidism and ophthalmopathy. Whole-study findings and limits: Blood also held most thyroid clonotypes expanded beyond 0.001. Ophthalmopathy was distinguished from stable hyperthyroidism by 13 V-J signatures.

In making diagnoses, clinical symptoms, serum thyroxine and TRAb, thyroid ultrasound and orbital computed tomography were all used. Amplification of TCR beta CDR3 regions was performed using RNA transcripts as template. First-round RT-PCR with HTBI primers amplified the TCR CDR3 region. TCRdb called the multiplex PCR reads again in MiXCR, with one record for every CDR3 protein. Of about 520,000 distinct CDR3 sequences in the sample, around a quarter were seen once. This clonotype was observed many times. The antigen remains unidentified. The TCR sequence derives from a woman in her 30s with Graves' ophthalmopathy. The sequenced material came from blood.

The CDR3 nucleotides are TGTGCCAGCAGTTTGTACCGGGCCCTCGGGGGGCACACTGAAGCTTTCTTT. This gives the protein CASSLYRALGGHTEAFF. This sequence joins TRBV28 and TRBJ1-1, with TRBD1 as a possible D gene (6 bases). This CDR3 is 17 amino acids long. Trimming shortened V by 3 bases and J by 3 bases, and 20 bases separated the two germline ends. CDR1 and CDR2 from the germline V gene are MDHEN and SYDVKM.